The present TCR beta chain was sequenced within a study of neurological immune-mediated disorders. The output of every sequencing run exceeded 170 million TCR-beta sequences, derived from 15-18 subjects. TCRdb analysed the 5' RACE reads with MiXCR anew, one entry per CDR3 protein. The repertoire holds around 48,000 distinct CDR3 sequences, with 9% to 12% as singletons. This clonotype appeared many times. Its specificity is unknown. Whole-study findings and limits: TCR-beta repertoires seemed private in all groups, with no expanded CDR3 amino acid sequences shared.

CDR3 length: 16 amino acids. The V gene end was trimmed by 5 bases and the J gene end by 4 bases; junction bases not matched to a gene: 12. Germline loops: CDR1 MGHRA, CDR2 YSYEKL. The chain joins TRBV4-1 to TRBJ2-7, with 9 bases aligning to TRBD1. The material sequenced was PBMCs. The clonotype comes from a middle-aged woman with HTLV-1-associated myelopathy (HAM/TSP). CDR3 residues: CASSITTGGDIYEQYF. In DNA form, the CDR3 reads TGCGCCAGCAGCATTACCACAGGGGGCGATATATACGAGCAGTACTTC.